This T cell receptor (beta chain) derives from a study of blood T cell repertoires in COVID-19. Study information: Acute-phase and convalescent COVID-19 samples originated in the United States, Italy and Spain. Nucleic acid was either cDNA or gDNA, and it came from T cells, B-cell-depleted T cells, or PBMCs.

Trimming removed 1 base at V and 4 bases at J, with 11 bases between. The CDR3 length is 14 residues. The germline gives CDR1 SGHTA, CDR2 FQGNSA. Per the original data handling: Cell counts per sample came from amplifying reference gene primers. Only in-frame clones appear in the TCRdb table, and some are missing; sequencing was by immunoSEQ multiplex PCR. The D gene and trimming were derived from the DNA, and the V and J assignments and clone size from that table. Altogether under 100,000 clones are present, about 82% being singletons, with the ten largest covering about an eighth. V usage is TRBV7-2 and J usage is TRBJ2-7; no clear D. This TCR derives from a woman between 65 and 79 years old with active or convalescent COVID-19. Sequenced sample: peripheral blood. The CDR3 loop is CASSLGLWFYEQYF. The CDR3 coding sequence is TGTGCCAGCAGCTTAGGACTGTGGTTTTACGAGCAGTACTTC.